The 9 T cell receptor beta chains presented below share a single source sample, sequenced in a study of T cells after posttransplantation cyclophosphamide. Busulfan-fludarabine conditioning, marrow transplant, and cyclophosphamide on days +3 and +4 were administered. TCRdb's copy holds only in-frame clones and misses some; the assay was immunoSEQ multiplex PCR. The table has a few thousand clones, roughly 77% seen once. Sequencing used PBMCs, obtained approximately 28 weeks after allogeneic stem cell transplant with posttransplant cyclophosphamide. These receptor sequences come from a male patient between 60 and 69 years old who received an allogeneic stem cell transplant from a related donor and was CMV-positive. Some T cells may be supplied by the graft donor.

This chain links TRBV28 with TRBJ1-6; weak D call: TRBD1 (6 bases). Germline CDR1 and CDR2: MDHEN and SYDVKM. The CDR3 covers 19 residues. V was pared by 3 bases and J by 0 bases, with 18 bases between. The CDR3 DNA follows: TGTGCCAGCAGTTTCGTTCGCCCGACAGGCGCCTCCTATAATTCACCCCTCCACTTT. It encodes CASSFVRPTGASYNSPLHF.

The rearrangement joins TRBV28 to TRBJ1-5, with TRBD1 identical over 11 bases. Looked up from germline, CDR1 is MDHEN and CDR2 is SYDVKM. Trimming at V came to 8 bases and at J to 5 bases, leaving 2 bases not matched to a gene. This CDR3 is 13 amino acids long. The CDR3 DNA reads as TGTGCCAGCCAGGGACAGGGGGATCAGCCCCAGCATTTT. This translates into CASQGQGDQPQHF. Full variable domain (remainder filled in from reference TRBV28 and TRBJ1-5): DVKVTQSSRYLVKRTGEKVFLECVQDMDHENMFWYRQDPGLGLRLIYFSYDVKMKEKGDIPEGYSVSREKKERFSLILESASTNQTSMYLCASQGQGDQPQHFGDGTRLSIL.

This clone was recorded a few times. The chain recombines TRBV4-2 with TRBJ2-3; 8 nucleotides align to TRBD2. The CDR3 sequence is 17 residues long. Looked up from germline, CDR1 is LGHNA and CDR2 is YNFKEQ. V gave up 0 bases and J gave up 5 bases; unmatched junction bases: 10. The CDR3 region has the DNA TGTGCCAGCAGCCAAGAGATGCCGGGACTAGTCCTAGATACGCAGTATTTT. It yields the protein CASSQEMPGLVLDTQYF.

The CDR3 sequence is CASSLTGQGPTGELFF. The CDR3 coding sequence is TGTGCCAGCAGCCTGACAGGACAGGGACCCACCGGGGAGCTGTTTTTT. This sequence joins TRBV5-5 and TRBJ2-2, with TRBD1 matching 8 bases. Germline V lookup: CDR1 SGHKS, CDR2 YYEKEE (reference sequence). This CDR3 is built from 16 residues. The V gene end was trimmed by 4 bases and the J gene end by 4 bases; junction bases not matched to a gene: 9.

The chain couples TRBV7-9 to TRBJ2-5, with no clear D. The V end was cut by 3 bases, the J end by 9 bases, with 11 bases between. This CDR3 region has 12 residues. Germline assignment: CDR1 SEHNR and CDR2 FQNEAQ (reference sequence). CDR3 amino acids: CASSLIGRAQYF. The CDR3, as DNA: TGTGCCAGCAGCTTGATCGGTCGGGCCCAGTACTTC.

The chain employs TRBV19 and TRBJ2-1; D might be TRBD1 (7 bases). The germline V and J ends were trimmed by 9 bases and 6 bases, with 15 bases remaining between them. This CDR3 contains 13 residues. Germline loops: CDR1 LNHDA, CDR2 SQIVND (reference sequence). The CDR3 here is CASSHRGGNEQFF. As DNA, the CDR3 is TGTGCCAGCTCTCACAGGGGAGGCAATGAGCAGTTCTTC.

V is TRBV9 and J is TRBJ2-2; D not resolved. The CDR3 is 14 residues long. The germline V gene encodes CDR1 SGDLS and CDR2 YYNGEE. V gave up 1 base and J gave up 0 bases, with 4 bases separating them. The CDR3 spells CASSVTTNTGELFF. In DNA form, the CDR3 reads TGTGCCAGCAGCGTAACTACGAACACCGGGGAGCTGTTTTTT.

The count of this clone is one. The chain has TRBV4-1 and TRBJ2-7; weak D call: TRBD2 (6 bases). The CDR3 has 14 residues. V gave up 2 bases and J gave up 0 bases, with 8 bases separating them. In germline, CDR1 is MGHRA, CDR2 YSYEKL. The CDR3 sequence: CASSQIGSSYEQYF. The DNA of the CDR3 is TGCGCCAGCAGCCAAATCGGGAGCTCCTACGAGCAGTACTTC.

V gene TRBV7-8 combines with J gene TRBJ2-3; TRBD1 matches at 11 bases. Per the germline V gene, CDR1 is SGHVS and CDR2 is FQNEAQ. This CDR3 region has 18 residues. J lost 6 bases, V lost 7 bases, and 18 bases had no gene match. CDR3 DNA: TGTGCCAGCACCCAAACACCCCAAGGGACAGGGGGTGCCGATACGCAGTATTTT. It specifies CASTQTPQGTGGADTQYF.